This TCR beta chain stems from a study of blood T cell repertoires in COVID-19. The data were produced by immunoSEQ multiplex PCR, yet TCRdb's version contains in-frame clones alone and is incomplete. Seen here are over 300,000 clones, 89% observed once, and the top ten hold about 6.8%. The CDR3 spans 15 residues. Germline CDR1 reads MDHEN; CDR2 reads SYDVKM. V lost 6 bases to trimming and J lost 1 base, with 12 bases between them. The J gene is TRBJ1-4, the V gene TRBV28; a possible D gene is TRBD1 (5 bases). The sequencing input was peripheral blood. This receptor was identified in a man younger than 35 who had recovered from COVID-19. The CDR3 is CASRSWGGTNEKLFF. The CDR3, as DNA: TGTGCCAGCAGATCGTGGGGGGGAACTAATGAAAAACTGTTTTTT.